Each of the 7 T cell receptor beta chains below was sequenced from the same sample in a study of blood T cell repertoires in COVID-19. TCRdb keeps only in-frame clones here, not all; method: immunoSEQ multiplex PCR. The table records 150,000 to 200,000 clones, 70% to 90% of them present only once. The sequenced material came from PBMCs or T cells enriched from blood (not recorded which). Receptor source: a woman younger than 35 who had recovered from COVID-19.

CDR3 sequence: CASSLVEHTSGGARETQYF. Written as DNA, the CDR3 is TGCGCCAGCAGCCTAGTCGAACATACTAGCGGGGGGGCGCGGGAGACCCAGTACTTC. The chain carries TRBV4-1 and TRBJ2-5; 13 bases align to TRBD2. Germline CDR1 reads MGHRA; CDR2 reads YSYEKL. This CDR3 has 19 residues. The V segment lost 4 bases and the J segment 5 bases; nucleotides outside the gene matches: 16.

The chain is built from TRBV28 and TRBJ2-2; 7 bases agree with TRBD1. The CDR3 extends over 15 amino acids. Germline V lookup: CDR1 MDHEN, CDR2 SYDVKM. The ends lost 6 bases at V and 8 bases at J; junction bases unmatched: 12. The CDR3 is CASSSTGQSAGELFF. The CDR3 bases are TGTGCCAGCAGCTCTACGGGACAGAGCGCTGGGGAGCTGTTTTTT.

This rearrangement joins TRBV30 to TRBJ2-7; D may be TRBD1 (6 bases). V was trimmed by 5 bases and J by 3 bases, leaving 8 bases between them. CDR3 length: 11 amino acids. Germline V gene data show CDR1 as GTSNPN and CDR2 as SVGIG (reference sequence). The CDR3 loop is CAWDRFYEQYF. The CDR3 coding sequence is TGTGCCTGGGACAGGTTCTACGAGCAGTACTTC.

The genes are TRBV5-1 and TRBJ2-7; 9 bases are shared with TRBD1. Germline V gives CDR1 SGHRS, CDR2 YFSETQ. The CDR3 consists of 13 residues. The ends lost 2 bases at V and 5 bases at J; junction bases unmatched: 2. Written as DNA, the CDR3 is TGCGCCAGCAGCTTCCGACAGGGGGACGAGCAGTACTTC. Translating it yields CASSFRQGDEQYF.

The rearrangement joins TRBV4-2 to TRBJ1-1; D not resolved. CDR3 length: 13 amino acids. Trimming stripped 4 bases from V and 7 bases from J, with 13 bases between. Germline CDR1 is LGHNA and CDR2 is YNFKEQ. As DNA, the CDR3 is TGTGCCAGCAGCCCGGGTCGAACGGGTGAAGCTTTCTTT. It codes for CASSPGRTGEAFF.

The J gene is TRBJ1-1, the V gene TRBV3-1 (or the pseudogene TRBV3-2); D is undetermined. CDR3 length: 13 amino acids. Trimming left V 0 bases short and J 7 bases short, with 9 bases between. The germline CDR1 and CDR2 sequences are LGHDT and YNNKEL (reference sequence). For the CDR3, the DNA is TGTGCCAGCAGCCAAGACACCCCGGGTGAAGCTTTCTTT. It is translated as CASSQDTPGEAFF.

The V gene is TRBV29-1, the J gene TRBJ2-6; TRBD1 agrees at 11 bases. The CDR3 extends over 15 amino acids. J lost 2 bases, V lost 6 bases, and 3 bases had no gene match. CDR1 and CDR2 from the germline V gene are SQVTM and ANQGSEA. This CDR3 is CSVEGQGAGANVLTF. The CDR3 DNA sequence: TGCAGCGTCGAGGGACAGGGGGCTGGGGCCAACGTCCTGACTTTC.